What follows are 14 T cell receptor beta chains derived from one specimen sequenced in a study of blood T cell repertoires in COVID-19. Repertoires were generated with immunoSEQ multiplex PCR, while TCRdb's copy carries only in-frame clones and drops some. The data hold tens of thousands of clones, with around three quarters observed a single time. The sequenced material came from peripheral blood. Receptors originate from a woman older than 75 with acute or convalescent COVID-19.

This clone has a handful of counts. V usage is TRBV6-5 and J usage is TRBJ2-7; D perhaps matches TRBD2 (5 bases). V lost 6 bases and J lost 4, with 13 bases in between. CDR1 and CDR2 from the germline V gene are MNHEY and SVGAGI. The CDR3 extends over 13 amino acids. This CDR3 is CASRRTGNYEQYF. The CDR3 DNA is TGTGCCAGCAGAAGGACGGGGAATTACGAGCAGTACTTC.

The rearrangement joins TRBV9 to TRBJ2-1; 13 nucleotides match TRBD2. After removal of 0 bases from V and 6 bases from J, the junction contained 6 bases not matched to a gene. The V gene's germline CDR1 is SGDLS and CDR2 YYNGEE. The CDR3 is 17 amino acids. The CDR3 DNA reads as TGTGCCAGCAGCGTAGAGACCGGACTAGCGGGAGTCAATGAGCAGTTCTTC. It specifies CASSVETGLAGVNEQFF.

V gene TRBV7-8 combines with J gene TRBJ2-3, with unresolved D. This CDR3 comprises 12 residues. The germline V gene encodes CDR1 SGHVS and CDR2 FQNEAQ. The ends were cut back, 5 bases at V and 2 bases at J, with 5 bases in the middle. The CDR3 coding sequence is TGTGCCAGCAGCCCATTCACAGATACGCAGTATTTT. Translating it yields CASSPFTDTQYF.

The V and J genes are TRBV18 and TRBJ2-5, with D possibly being TRBD2 (6 bases). Germline-derived CDR1 and CDR2 are KGHSH and LQKENI. There are 12 residues in the CDR3. V was cut by 8 bases and J by 4 bases, with 11 bases left in between. The CDR3 is CASTRGGETQYF. CDR3 coding DNA: TGTGCCAGCACGAGGGGAGGAGAGACCCAGTACTTC.

J is TRBJ2-5 and V is TRBV4-2; TRBD2 aligns across 9 bases. The CDR3 length is 16 residues. V was pared by 6 bases and J by 5 bases, with 13 bases of the junction left unmatched. The V gene's germline CDR1 is LGHNA and CDR2 YNFKEQ. This CDR3 is CASSSGQRGAQETQYF. CDR3 sequence (DNA): TGTGCCAGCAGTTCTGGCCAGCGGGGGGCGCAGGAGACCCAGTACTTC.

A note on this clone: Other DNA sequences from this sample encode an identical CDR3 as well. The rearrangement joins TRBV18 to TRBJ2-5; 8 bases agree with TRBD2. The CDR3 is 14 residues long. Germline-derived CDR1 and CDR2 are KGHSH and LQKENI. The V segment lost 3 bases and the J segment 5 bases; nucleotides outside the gene matches: 5. The DNA for the CDR3 is TGTGCCAGCTCACCCCGGGGGGGCCAGGAGACCCAGTACTTC. It translates to CASSPRGGQETQYF.

This chain joins TRBV7-3 and TRBJ2-6; TRBD2 is a possible D gene (5 bases). V was clipped by 2 bases and J by 1 base, with 6 bases between them. The CDR3 contains 15 residues. Germline loops: CDR1 SGHTA, CDR2 FQGTGA. The CDR3 coding sequence is TGTGCCAGCAGCTTAGGAGGTTCTGGGGCCAACGTCCTGACTTTC. It is translated as CASSLGGSGANVLTF.

V and J are TRBV2 and TRBJ1-4, with TRBD1 identical over 9 bases. The CDR3 contains 16 residues. Germline trimming cut 6 bases from V and 0 bases from J; bases unmatched to any gene: 5. Germline V gene lookup returns CDR1 SNHLY and CDR2 FYNNEI. CDR3: CASRRQGVSTNEKLFF. The CDR3 DNA reads as TGTGCCAGCAGACGACAGGGGGTCTCAACTAATGAAAAACTGTTTTTT.

The chain employs TRBV4-1 and TRBJ1-3; 8 bases are shared with TRBD1. With V trimmed by 4 bases and J by 2 bases, 7 bases remained unmatched. The CDR3 length is 16 residues. CDR1 is MGHRA and CDR2 is YSYEKL in the germline V gene. The CDR3 loop reads CASSRSGTGAGNTIYF. The CDR3 nucleotides are TGCGCCAGCAGCCGATCCGGGACAGGAGCTGGAAACACCATATATTTT.

The CDR3 reads CASSPSGGPNTGELFF. CDR3 in DNA: TGTGCCAGCTCACCGAGTGGCGGGCCGAACACCGGGGAGCTGTTTTTT. The V gene is TRBV18, the J gene TRBJ2-2, with TRBD2 as a possible D gene (5 bases). The CDR3 runs 16 residues. Germline V CDR1 and CDR2: KGHSH, LQKENI. With 3 bases removed from V and 0 bases from J, the gap between germline ends came to 11 bases.

This sequence joins TRBV21-1 and TRBJ2-7; TRBD2 reflects the table's D call only, with no check against the DNA. TRBV21-1 is marked as a pseudogene. The length of the CDR3 is 16 residues. DNA for the CDR3: TGTGCCCGACTAGGGGCTAGCGGGAGACTTAGGGACGAGCAGTACTTC. This gives the protein CARLGASGRLRDEQYF.

The genes are TRBV15 and TRBJ1-2, with 9 bases aligning to TRBD1. V lost 3 bases, J lost 5 bases, and 13 bases stayed unmatched. CDR1 is LNHNV, CDR2 YYDKDF, per germline (reference sequence). The CDR3 runs 17 residues. The CDR3 protein is CATSRGGADRGIYGYTF. The CDR3 coding sequence is TGTGCCACCAGCAGGGGGGGGGCGGACAGGGGAATATATGGCTACACCTTC.

The chain uses TRBV6-5 and TRBJ2-1; 7 bases are a match to TRBD2. Trimming cost V 7 bases and J 0 bases; bases outside gene matches: 6. The CDR3 consists of 15 residues. In germline, CDR1 is MNHEY, CDR2 SVGAGI. The CDR3 region is CASTLSGISYNEQFF. Here the CDR3 DNA reads TGTGCCAGCACCCTGAGCGGGATCTCCTACAATGAGCAGTTCTTC.

This sequence joins TRBV4-1 and TRBJ2-1; the D gene is possibly TRBD2 (5 bases). Per the germline V gene, CDR1 is MGHRA and CDR2 is YSYEKL. This CDR3 has 11 residues. Trimming left V 5 bases short and J 8 bases short, with 7 bases between. DNA for the CDR3: TGCGCCAGCAGCAAAGCGGATGAGCAGTTCTTC. Protein: CASSKADEQFF.